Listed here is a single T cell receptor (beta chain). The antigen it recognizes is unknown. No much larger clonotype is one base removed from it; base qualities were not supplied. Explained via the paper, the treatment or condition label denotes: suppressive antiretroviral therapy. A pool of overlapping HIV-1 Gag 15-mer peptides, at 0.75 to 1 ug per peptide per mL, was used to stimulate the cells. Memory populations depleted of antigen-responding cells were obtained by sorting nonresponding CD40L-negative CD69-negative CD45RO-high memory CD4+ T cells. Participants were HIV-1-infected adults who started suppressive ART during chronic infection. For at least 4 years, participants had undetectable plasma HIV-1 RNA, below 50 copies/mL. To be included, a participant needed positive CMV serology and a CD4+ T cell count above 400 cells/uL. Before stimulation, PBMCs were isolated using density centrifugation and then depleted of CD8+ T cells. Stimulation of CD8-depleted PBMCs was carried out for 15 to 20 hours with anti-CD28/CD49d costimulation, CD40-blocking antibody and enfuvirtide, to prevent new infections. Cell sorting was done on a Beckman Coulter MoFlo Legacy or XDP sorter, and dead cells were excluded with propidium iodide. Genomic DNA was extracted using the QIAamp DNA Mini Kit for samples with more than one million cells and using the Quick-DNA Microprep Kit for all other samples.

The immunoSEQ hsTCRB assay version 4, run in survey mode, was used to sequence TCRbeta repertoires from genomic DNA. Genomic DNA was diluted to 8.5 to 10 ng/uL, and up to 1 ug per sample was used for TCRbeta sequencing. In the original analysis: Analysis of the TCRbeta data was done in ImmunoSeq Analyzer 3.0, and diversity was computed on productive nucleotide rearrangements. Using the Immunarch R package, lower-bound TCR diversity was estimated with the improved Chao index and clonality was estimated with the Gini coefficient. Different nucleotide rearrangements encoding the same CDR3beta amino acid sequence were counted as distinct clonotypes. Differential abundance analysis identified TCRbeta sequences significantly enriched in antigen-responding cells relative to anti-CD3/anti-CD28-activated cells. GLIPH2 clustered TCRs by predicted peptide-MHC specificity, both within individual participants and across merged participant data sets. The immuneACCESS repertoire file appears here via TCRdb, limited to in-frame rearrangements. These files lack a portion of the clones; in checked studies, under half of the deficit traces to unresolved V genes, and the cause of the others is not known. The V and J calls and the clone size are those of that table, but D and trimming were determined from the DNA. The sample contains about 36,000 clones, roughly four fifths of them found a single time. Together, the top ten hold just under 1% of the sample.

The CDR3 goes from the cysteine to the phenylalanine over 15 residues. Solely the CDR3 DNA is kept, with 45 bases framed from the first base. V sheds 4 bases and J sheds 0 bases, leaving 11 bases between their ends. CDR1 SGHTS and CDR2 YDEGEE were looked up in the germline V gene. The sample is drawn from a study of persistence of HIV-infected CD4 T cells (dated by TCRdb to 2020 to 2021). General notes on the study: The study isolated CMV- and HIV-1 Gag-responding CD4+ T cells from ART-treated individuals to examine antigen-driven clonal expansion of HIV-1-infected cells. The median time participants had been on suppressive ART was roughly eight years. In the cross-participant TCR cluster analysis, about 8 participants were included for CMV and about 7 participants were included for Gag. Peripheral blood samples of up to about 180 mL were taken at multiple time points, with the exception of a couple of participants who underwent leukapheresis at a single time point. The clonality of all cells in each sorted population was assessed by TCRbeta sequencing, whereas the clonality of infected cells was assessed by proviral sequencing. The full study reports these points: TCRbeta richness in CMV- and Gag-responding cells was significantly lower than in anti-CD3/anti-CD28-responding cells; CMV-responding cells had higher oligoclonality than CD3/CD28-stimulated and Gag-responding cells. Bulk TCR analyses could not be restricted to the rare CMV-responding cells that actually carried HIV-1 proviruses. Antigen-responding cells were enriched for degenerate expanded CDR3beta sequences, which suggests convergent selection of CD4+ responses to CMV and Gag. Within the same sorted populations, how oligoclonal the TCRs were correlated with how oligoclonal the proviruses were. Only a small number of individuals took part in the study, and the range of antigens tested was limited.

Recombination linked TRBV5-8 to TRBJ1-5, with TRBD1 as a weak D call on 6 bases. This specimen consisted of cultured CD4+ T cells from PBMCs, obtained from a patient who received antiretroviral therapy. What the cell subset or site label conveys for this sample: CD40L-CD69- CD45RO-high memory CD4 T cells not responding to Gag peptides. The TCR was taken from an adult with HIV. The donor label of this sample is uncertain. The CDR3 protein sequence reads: CASSERGYSNQPQHF. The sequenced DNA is TGTGCCAGCAGCGAGAGGGGGTATAGCAATCAGCCCCAGCATTTT.